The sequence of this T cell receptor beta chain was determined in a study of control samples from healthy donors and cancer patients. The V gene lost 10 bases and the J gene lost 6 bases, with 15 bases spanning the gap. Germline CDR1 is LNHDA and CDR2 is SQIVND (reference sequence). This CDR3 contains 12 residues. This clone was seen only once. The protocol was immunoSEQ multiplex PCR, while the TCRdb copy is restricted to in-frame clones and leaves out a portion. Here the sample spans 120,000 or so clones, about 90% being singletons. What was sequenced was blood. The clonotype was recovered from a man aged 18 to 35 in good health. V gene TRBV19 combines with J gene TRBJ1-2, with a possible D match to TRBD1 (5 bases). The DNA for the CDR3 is TGTGCCATCCTCCAGGGCCCGGATGGCTACACCTTC. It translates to CAILQGPDGYTF. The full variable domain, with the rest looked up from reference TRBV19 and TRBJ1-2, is DGGITQSPKYLFRKEGQNVTLSCEQNLNHDAMYWYRQDPGQGLRLIYYSQIVNDFQKGDIAEGYSVSREKKESFPLTVTSAQKNPTAFYLCAILQGPDGYTFGSGTRLTVV.